The 25 T cell receptor beta chains below were found in one sample sequenced in a study of vaccination and CD4 T cells after COVID-19. Cultured CD4+ T cell DNA was sequenced using the Oncomine TCR Beta short-read assay. TCRdb re-called the PCR reads with MiXCR, one entry per CDR3 protein. The data contain about 19,000 distinct CDR3 sequences, about three fifths of them seen just once; the ten biggest clones take up approximately 7.9%. Treatment in this sample: roughly ten-day PBMC culture with coronavirus spike peptide pools or control peptides (ViraFEST assay). The antigens of these receptors remain unknown. Sample: CD4+ T cells from blood, cultured in vitro. The receptors were sampled from a human donor who had recovered from COVID-19.

The chain has TRBV5-1 and TRBJ1-4; D is ambiguous. The germline gives CDR1 SGHRS, CDR2 YFSETQ. The V end lost 5 bases, the J end lost 5 bases, and 7 bases lay between the germline ends. The CDR3 is made up of 12 amino acids. The CDR3 DNA is TGCGCCAGCAGACAACCGAATGAAAAACTGTTTTTT. It yields the protein CASRQPNEKLFF.

This clonotype was seen once. CDR3 DNA sequence: TGTGCCACCTCCCCAGATCGGAGGGCAGATACGCAGTATTTT. This gives the protein CATSPDRRADTQYF. This chain connects TRBV27 to TRBJ2-3; D is perhaps TRBD2 (6 bases). The CDR3 extends over 14 amino acids. Germline V CDR1 and CDR2: MNHEY, SMNVEV (reference sequence). V lost 10 bases to trimming and J lost 4 bases, with 18 bases between them.

J is TRBJ2-5 and V is TRBV19, with D uncertain. The CDR3 runs 15 residues. Trimming removed 0 bases at V and 3 bases at J, with 11 bases between. Germline V gene sequence: CDR1 LNHDA, CDR2 SQIVND (reference sequence). The CDR3 region is CASSIDRGVEETQYF. The CDR3 coding sequence is TGTGCCAGTAGTATAGATCGTGGGGTCGAAGAGACCCAGTACTTC.

The CDR3 nucleotides are TGTGCCAGCAGCTCCGGACGGACCACAGATACGCAGTATTTT. Amino acid sequence: CASSSGRTTDTQYF. The chain has TRBV11-3 and TRBJ2-3; D gene uncertain. Germline CDR1 and CDR2: SGHNT and YENEEA. With 4 bases removed from V and 2 bases from J, the gap between germline ends came to 10 bases. The CDR3 runs 14 residues.

This clonotype was observed a single time. The CDR3 sequence is CAAQTSGSRAYNEQFF. The CDR3, as DNA: TGTGCCGCCCAAACTAGCGGGAGTCGCGCCTACAATGAGCAGTTCTTC. This sequence joins TRBV25-1 and TRBJ2-1; TRBD2 agrees at 11 bases. The V gene end was trimmed by 11 bases and the J gene end by 2 bases; junction bases not matched to a gene: 11. CDR3 size: 16 residues. CDR1 is MGHDK, CDR2 SYGVNS, per germline.

The rearrangement links TRBV27 to TRBJ1-4; tentatively, D is TRBD1 (5 bases). Trimming left V 1 base short and J 7 bases short, with 16 bases between. The length of the CDR3 is 16 residues. Per the germline V gene, CDR1 is MNHEY and CDR2 is SMNVEV (reference sequence). CDR3 coding DNA: TGTGCCAGCAGTTTATTTGGACAAGCCCCGCTTGAAAAACTGTTTTTT. Amino acid sequence: CASSLFGQAPLEKLFF.

A single count supports this clonotype. V gene TRBV20-1 combines with J gene TRBJ2-1; TRBD2 matches 8 bases. Germline trimming cut 8 bases from V and 0 bases from J; bases unmatched to any gene: 9. Germline lookup yields CDR1 DFQATT and CDR2 SNEGSKA (reference sequence). This CDR3 has 15 residues. The CDR3 here is CSTTSGRSSYNEQFF. CDR3 coding DNA: TGCAGTACCACTAGCGGCAGGAGCTCCTACAATGAGCAGTTCTTC.

The chain combines TRBV2 with TRBJ2-6, with D possibly called TRBD1 or TRBD2 (5 bases each). The ends were cut back, 7 bases at V and 0 bases at J, with 13 bases in the middle. Germline values: CDR1 SNHLY, CDR2 FYNNEI. This CDR3 is 16 amino acids long. CDR3 sequence: CASTWDGHSGANVLTF. CDR3 nucleotides: TGTGCCAGCACCTGGGACGGCCACTCTGGGGCCAACGTCCTGACTTTC.

The chain links TRBV20-1 to TRBJ2-5; 10 nucleotides line up with TRBD1. Germline CDR1 DFQATT, CDR2 SNEGSKA (reference sequence). The CDR3 is 15 residues long. J gave up 3 bases and V 3 bases, and 7 bases lay outside the gene matches. This CDR3 is CSARAPGQGKETQYF. CDR3 DNA sequence: TGCAGTGCTAGGGCCCCGGGACAGGGGAAAGAGACCCAGTACTTC.

The chain has TRBV27 and TRBJ2-1; the match to TRBD2 covers 11 bases. There are 20 residues in the CDR3. V trimming: 2 bases; J trimming: 2 bases; junction bases outside the gene matches: 14. The germline gives CDR1 MNHEY, CDR2 SMNVEV (reference sequence). The CDR3 nucleotides are TGTGCCAGCAGTTTAGGCCCGGGACTAGCGGTTGGATCGGCCTACAATGAGCAGTTCTTC. Protein: CASSLGPGLAVGSAYNEQFF.

The chain is built from TRBV6-2 or TRBV6-3 and TRBJ1-1; D may be TRBD1 (6 bases). The germline CDR1 and CDR2 sequences are MNHEY and SVGEGT. V lost 6 bases and J 4 bases, leaving 18 bases between the germline ends. CDR3 length equals 15 residues. The CDR3 loop reads CASSYGGARGTEAFF. The CDR3 region has the DNA TGTGCCAGCAGCTACGGGGGGGCTCGGGGCACTGAAGCTTTCTTT.

The CDR3 DNA reads TGTGCCAGCAGTCTCAACAGGGACCAGCAGTACTTC. Translation: CASSLNRDQQYF. The chain recombines TRBV28 with TRBJ2-7; D is perhaps TRBD1 (6 bases). The V gene lost 5 bases and the J gene lost 8 bases, with 13 bases spanning the gap. This CDR3 contains 12 residues. CDR1 is MDHEN and CDR2 is SYDVKM in the germline V gene.

In this sample, this clonotype turned up a few times. V is TRBV6-5 and J is TRBJ1-2, with D unclear. Germline CDR1 is MNHEY and CDR2 is SVGAGI. The CDR3 has 13 residues. Trimming removed 2 bases from V and 6 bases from J, with 10 bases in between. CDR3 residues: CASSYDRRDGYTF. CDR3 coding DNA: TGTGCCAGCAGTTACGACCGACGGGATGGCTACACCTTC.

This clonotype turned up a few times. The rearrangement uses TRBV29-1 and TRBJ1-5; D may be TRBD1 (6 bases). The germline V and J ends were trimmed by 6 bases and 5 bases, with 11 bases remaining between them. The CDR3 consists of 12 residues. The V gene's germline CDR1 is SQVTM and CDR2 ANQGSEA. DNA for the CDR3: TGCAGCGTCCGGGACACCGATCAGCCCCAGCATTTT. Protein sequence: CSVRDTDQPQHF.

This clonotype has only a few counts. The V gene is TRBV4-1, the J gene TRBJ1-5; D might be TRBD1 (5 bases). Germline V lookup: CDR1 MGHRA, CDR2 YSYEKL. V was shortened by 4 bases and J by 5 bases, with 12 bases between the two germline ends. This CDR3 contains 14 residues. CDR3 DNA sequence: TGCGCCAGCAGCCCGATGCAGGGAGATCAGCCCCAGCATTTT. This gives the protein CASSPMQGDQPQHF.

This chain links TRBV6-1 with TRBJ2-3, with TRBD2 as a possible D gene (5 bases). Germline V lookup: CDR1 MNHNS, CDR2 SASEGT. Trimming removed 8 bases from V and 5 bases from J, with 17 bases in between. This CDR3 is 14 amino acids long. The CDR3 here is CASLVRGSGDTQYF. DNA of the CDR3: TGTGCCAGCTTAGTTCGGGGTTCCGGAGATACGCAGTATTTT.

The V call is TRBV7-9, the J call TRBJ2-5; the D call may be TRBD1 or TRBD2 (5 bases each). The germline V gene has CDR1 SEHNR and CDR2 FQNEAQ (reference sequence). V was pared by 5 bases and J by 5 bases, with 15 bases between. This CDR3 has 14 residues. The CDR3 here is CASSAGTAGETQYF. CDR3 bases: TGTGCCAGCAGCGCGGGTACGGCAGGGGAGACCCAGTACTTC. Looking up the rest from reference TRBV7-9 and TRBJ2-5 gives the full variable domain: DTGVSQNPRHKITKRGQNVTFRCDPISEHNRLYWYRQTLGQGPEFLTYFQNEAQLEKSRLLSDRFSAERPKGSFSTLEIQRTEQGDSAMYLCASSAGTAGETQYFGPGTRLLVL.

This clonotype was detected only once. The junction does not match germline at one end; this may be a read error. The V and J genes are TRBV7-6 and TRBJ2-1, with 8 bases identical to TRBD2. In germline, CDR1 is SGHVS, CDR2 FNYEAQ. The CDR3 has 14 residues. The CDR3 region is CASSLAGIYNEQFF. In DNA, the CDR3 is TGTGCCAGCAGTTTAGCGGGGATATACAATGAGCAGTTCTTC.

This clonotype appeared a few times. DNA for the CDR3: TGTGCCAGCAGTTGGTACAGCTATAGCAATCAGCCCCAGCATTTT. This encodes CASSWYSYSNQPQHF. The V gene is TRBV27, the J gene TRBJ1-5; D remains unclear. This CDR3 spans 15 amino acids. The V and J ends lost 4 bases and 0 bases respectively, with 10 bases between them. CDR1 MNHEY and CDR2 SMNVEV come from the germline V gene (reference sequence).

This clonotype was seen more than once but under ten times. The J gene is TRBJ2-1, the V gene TRBV20-1; 8 bases are shared with TRBD2. CDR3 length equals 13 residues. The V gene's germline CDR1 is DFQATT and CDR2 SNEGSKA (reference sequence). Trimming cost V 6 bases and J 2 bases; bases outside gene matches: 3. CDR3 nucleotide sequence: TGCAGTGCCGACGGGAGGGCCTACAATGAGCAGTTCTTC. It is translated as CSADGRAYNEQFF.

The chain has TRBV27 and TRBJ1-1; TRBD1 aligns across 9 bases. In germline, CDR1 is MNHEY, CDR2 SMNVEV (reference sequence). J gave up 4 bases and V 7 bases, and 7 bases lay outside the gene matches. There are 14 residues in the CDR3. DNA for the CDR3: TGTGCCAGCACAACAGGGGGCTGGAGCACTGAAGCTTTCTTT. Translated, it gives CASTTGGWSTEAFF.

The rearrangement joins TRBV6-2 or TRBV6-3 to TRBJ1-6; D gene ambiguous. The CDR3 is made up of 15 amino acids. The V gene lost 6 bases and the J gene lost 7 bases, with 16 bases spanning the gap. Germline V gene sequence: CDR1 MNHEY, CDR2 SVGEGT. The CDR3 sequence is CASRRSSEGNSPLHF. The DNA of the CDR3 is TGTGCCAGCAGGCGGTCCTCCGAAGGGAATTCACCCCTCCACTTT.

The chain combines TRBV28 with TRBJ2-6; D gene uncertain. Germline V CDR1 and CDR2: MDHEN, SYDVKM. This CDR3 is 19 amino acids long. Trimming removed 6 bases at V and 4 bases at J, with 25 bases between. DNA for the CDR3: TGTGCCAGCAGCGTTTGGACCCTTTTAGGGCCCCGGGGGGCCAACGTCCTGACTTTC. This encodes CASSVWTLLGPRGANVLTF. The full variable domain, completed using reference TRBV28 and TRBJ2-6, is DVKVTQSSRYLVKRTGEKVFLECVQDMDHENMFWYRQDPGLGLRLIYFSYDVKMKEKGDIPEGYSVSREKKERFSLILESASTNQTSMYLCASSVWTLLGPRGANVLTFGAGSRLTVL.

This chain links TRBV19 with TRBJ1-5, with TRBD1 as a possible D gene (6 bases). The CDR3 consists of 15 residues. The V gene's germline CDR1 is LNHDA and CDR2 SQIVND (reference sequence). The ends were cut back, 8 bases at V and 6 bases at J, with 20 bases in the middle. The CDR3 spells CASGGPRGSFQPQHF. CDR3 nucleotide sequence: TGTGCCAGTGGGGGCCCCAGAGGGAGTTTTCAGCCCCAGCATTTT.

For the CDR3, the DNA is TGCAGTGCCCCCATCGACCGGCCCCCCGAGACCCAGTACTTC. This encodes CSAPIDRPPETQYF. The chain employs TRBV20-1 and TRBJ2-5; D not resolved. V lost 6 bases, J lost 5 bases, and 19 bases lay in between. The CDR3 is made up of 14 amino acids. Germline CDR1 reads DFQATT; CDR2 reads SNEGSKA (reference sequence).